The clone carrying this T cell receptor beta chain has a single count. Its antigen is not known. This record belongs to a study of shared clonotypes between healthy human individuals. Overall study results and limits: Only blood was sampled; tissue repertoires likely differ. Sharing of clonotypes among donors was expected to vary with sequencing depth.

The study drew all its donors from Caucasian adults living in Nashville, Tennessee. Per the original methods: Filtering differed since immunoSEQ provided only junctions, with no quality scores. Sequenced by immunoSEQ multiplex PCR; TCRdb stores in-frame clones only, minus some. V, J and clone size are taken as reported in that table, and D and trimming were inferred from the DNA itself. The data show about 600,000 clones, around 81% seen once. CDR1 SGHTA and CDR2 FQGNSA come from the germline V gene. There are 16 residues in the CDR3. The V segment lost 5 bases and the J segment 3 bases; nucleotides outside the gene matches: 12.

V gene TRBV7-2 combines with J gene TRBJ1-2, with TRBD1 identical over 7 bases. The source of this sequence is a woman in her 40s in good health. Some clones in this sample may be carry-over from other donors' samples. Sequencing used PBMCs. Here the CDR3 reads CASSQQGLGRDYGYTF. CDR3 coding DNA: TGTGCCAGCAGCCAACAGGGGCTGGGACGGGACTATGGCTACACCTTC.